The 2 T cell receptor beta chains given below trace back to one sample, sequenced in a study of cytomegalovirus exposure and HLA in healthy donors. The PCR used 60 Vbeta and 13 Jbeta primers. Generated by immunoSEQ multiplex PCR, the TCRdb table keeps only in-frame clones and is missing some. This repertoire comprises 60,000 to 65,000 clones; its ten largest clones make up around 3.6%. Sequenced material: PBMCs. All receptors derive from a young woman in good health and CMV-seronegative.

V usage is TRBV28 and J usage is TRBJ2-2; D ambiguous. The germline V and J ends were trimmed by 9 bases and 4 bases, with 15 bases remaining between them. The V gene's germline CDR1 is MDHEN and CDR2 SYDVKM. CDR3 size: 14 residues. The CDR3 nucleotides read TGTGCCAGTTCACACGGAGTGCGCACCGGGGAGCTGTTTTTT. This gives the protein CASSHGVRTGELFF.

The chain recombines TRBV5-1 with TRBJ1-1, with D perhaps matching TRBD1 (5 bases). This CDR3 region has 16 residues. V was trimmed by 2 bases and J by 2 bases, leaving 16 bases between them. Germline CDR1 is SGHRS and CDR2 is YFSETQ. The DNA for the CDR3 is TGCGCCAGCAGCTTCGGCTTACGTACAGGCAACACTGAAGCTTTCTTT. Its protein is CASSFGLRTGNTEAFF.